The 8 T cell receptor beta chains below all came from one sample that was sequenced in a study of cytomegalovirus exposure and HLA in healthy donors. With 60 Vbeta and 13 Jbeta primers, the PCR was carried out. Libraries were prepared by immunoSEQ multiplex PCR; TCRdb keeps only in-frame clonotypes and omits some of them. The sample has 75,000 to 95,000 clones, approximately 66% seen once. Sequencing was done on a sample of PBMCs. All receptors come from a man aged 25 to 40 in good health and CMV-seronegative.

The chain couples TRBV4-2 to TRBJ1-6; D is perhaps TRBD1 (5 bases). Germline loops: CDR1 LGHNA, CDR2 YNFKEQ. Trimming shortened V by 0 bases and J by 8 bases, and 11 bases separated the two germline ends. This CDR3 region has 15 residues. CDR3 DNA: TGTGCCAGCAGCCAAGATATCCGGGGGGATTCACCCCTCCACTTT. It encodes CASSQDIRGDSPLHF.

This clone was counted between two and nine times. In DNA, the CDR3 is TGTGCCAGCAGCTTGGTCGGGACTCTCTCTGGGGCCAACGTCCTGACTTTC. This codes for CASSLVGTLSGANVLTF. The chain joins TRBV7-8 to TRBJ2-6; D possibly corresponds to TRBD2 (6 bases). V lost 3 bases, J lost 0 bases, and 12 bases lay in between. The CDR3 totals 17 residues. From germline, CDR1 is SGHVS and CDR2 FQNEAQ.

This clone was counted only a few times. The V and J genes are TRBV7-9 and TRBJ2-1, with 7 bases lining up with TRBD2. There are 15 residues in the CDR3. The J segment lost 6 bases and the V segment lost 1 base, leaving 6 bases of the junction unmatched. CDR1 SEHNR and CDR2 FQNEAQ come from the germline V gene (reference sequence). CDR3 coding DNA: TGTGCCAGCAGCTTAGTCTTAGGCGGGGGCAATGAGCAGTTCTTC. It codes for CASSLVLGGGNEQFF.

This clone was detected only a few times. The chain carries TRBV7-3 and TRBJ1-3, with unresolved D. CDR3 length equals 18 residues. CDR1 SGHTA and CDR2 FQGTGA come from the germline V gene. V was trimmed by 3 bases and J by 4 bases, leaving 22 bases between them. The CDR3 nucleotides read TGTGCCAGCAGCTTTCCTCTTAACGGGAGTAATCGCGGAAACACCATATATTTT. The encoded protein is CASSFPLNGSNRGNTIYF.

The count of this clone is one. This chain connects TRBV5-6 to TRBJ1-1; no firm D call. CDR3 size: 15 residues. Germline V CDR1 and CDR2: SGHDT, YYEEEE. Trimming left V 0 bases short and J 2 bases short, with 11 bases between. The CDR3 spells CASSLGVRGNTEAFF. Here the CDR3 DNA reads TGTGCCAGCAGCTTGGGAGTCCGAGGAAACACTGAAGCTTTCTTT.

This sequence joins TRBV6-1 and TRBJ1-2, with unresolved D. The CDR3 covers 14 residues. V was pared by 5 bases and J by 3 bases, with 13 bases between. Germline-derived CDR1 and CDR2 are MNHNS and SASEGT. CDR3 protein: CASSPYGSDYGYTF. Here the CDR3 DNA reads TGTGCCAGCAGTCCCTACGGTTCCGACTATGGCTACACCTTC.

The rearrangement links TRBV15 to TRBJ2-1; 12 bases are a match to TRBD2. This CDR3 is 17 amino acids long. Germline CDR1 reads LNHNV; CDR2 reads YYDKDF (reference sequence). Trimming took 5 bases from V and 4 from J; bases not matched to a gene: 9. CDR3: CATSGLAGGPAYNEQFF. The CDR3, as DNA: TGTGCCACCAGCGGCCTAGCGGGGGGGCCGGCGTACAATGAGCAGTTCTTC. Full variable domain (rest looked up from reference TRBV15 and TRBJ2-1): DAMVIQNPRYQVTQFGKPVTLSCSQTLNHNVMYWYQQKSSQAPKLLFHYYDKDFNNEADTPDNFQSRRPNTSFCFLDIRSPGLGDTAMYLCATSGLAGGPAYNEQFFGPGTRLTVL.

In DNA form, the CDR3 reads TGCGCCAGCAGCTTTACTAGCGGGAGTGTCGAGTCCTACAATGAGCAGTTCTTC. Encoded protein: CASSFTSGSVESYNEQFF. The chain joins TRBV5-1 to TRBJ2-1; 11 bases fit TRBD2. Germline V gene data show CDR1 as SGHRS and CDR2 as YFSETQ. This CDR3 is built from 18 residues. Trimming at V came to 2 bases and at J to 1 base, leaving 8 bases not matched to a gene. Full variable domain (missing parts from reference TRBV5-1 and TRBJ2-1): KAGVTQTPRYLIKTRGQQVTLSCSPISGHRSVSWYQQTPGQGLQFLFEYFSETQRNKGNFPGRFSGRQFSNSRSEMNVSTLELGDSALYLCASSFTSGSVESYNEQFFGPGTRLTVL.